Presented here are 20 T cell receptor beta chains from one specimen sequenced in a study of shared clonotypes between healthy human individuals. Generated by immunoSEQ multiplex PCR, the TCRdb table keeps only in-frame clones and is missing some. The sample yields 950,000 to 1,200,000 clones, approximately 77% seen once. Sequenced: memory CD4+ T cells from PBMCs. The subset is: CD45RA-negative fraction. These receptors were obtained from a man between 18 and 35 years old in good health. Some clones in this sample may be carry-over from other donors' samples.

This chain links TRBV11-2 with TRBJ2-3, with D perhaps matching TRBD2 (7 bases). The CDR3 runs to 15 residues. Germline V gives CDR1 SGHAT, CDR2 FQNNGV. Deletions cut 6 bases from V and 6 bases from J, with 19 bases between. CDR3 amino acids: CASRQGRGAGDTQYF. The DNA of the CDR3 is TGTGCCAGCAGACAGGGCCGGGGGGCAGGTGATACGCAGTATTTT.

This chain joins TRBV6-4 and TRBJ2-1; 10 positions agree with TRBD2. Germline CDR1 reads MRHNA; CDR2 reads SNTAGT. Trimming cost V 4 bases and J 6 bases; bases outside gene matches: 6. CDR3 length: 15 amino acids. The chain's CDR3 is CASSALAGGGNEQFF. The CDR3, as DNA: TGTGCCAGCAGTGCCTTAGCGGGAGGTGGCAATGAGCAGTTCTTC.

V and J are TRBV28 and TRBJ2-7; possibly TRBD2 for D (5 bases). Trimming removed 6 bases at V and 1 base at J, with 16 bases between. CDR1 MDHEN and CDR2 SYDVKM come from the germline V gene. This CDR3 contains 15 residues. The CDR3 DNA is TGTGCCAGCAGCCTTCGAGGGTTCCCTTCCTACGAGCAGTACTTC. Its translation: CASSLRGFPSYEQYF.

V usage is TRBV7-8 and J usage is TRBJ1-2; D possibly corresponds to TRBD1 (5 bases). The V end lost 7 bases, the J end lost 6 bases, and 21 bases lay between the germline ends. CDR1 SGHVS and CDR2 FQNEAQ come from the germline V gene. The CDR3 runs 15 residues. DNA of the CDR3: TGTGCCAGCACCCGGGACCGTCAGGTTTCGAATGGCTACACCTTC. Translating gives CASTRDRQVSNGYTF. The whole variable domain, remainder taken from reference TRBV7-8 and TRBJ1-2, is GAGVSQSPRYKVAKRGQDVALRCDPISGHVSLFWYQQALGQGPEFLTYFQNEAQLDKSGLPSDRFFAERPEGSVSTLKIQRTQQEDSAVYLCASTRDRQVSNGYTFGSGTRLTVV.

As to this clone: A much bigger clone sits one base away, suggesting this may be a read error. J is TRBJ1-1 and V is TRBV29-1, with D unresolved. CDR1 is SQVTM, CDR2 ANQGSEA, per germline. Trimming removed 4 bases at V and 0 bases at J, with 6 bases between. The CDR3 is made up of 12 amino acids. CDR3 bases: TGCAGCGTTGTCCCAATGAACACTGAAGCTTTCTTT. Encoded protein: CSVVPMNTEAFF.

This chain connects TRBV28 to TRBJ2-7, with 12 bases aligning to TRBD1. Losses at the gene ends were 4 bases for V and 5 bases for J; bases not matched to a gene: 6. Germline CDR1 reads MDHEN; CDR2 reads SYDVKM. The CDR3 length is 15 residues. The CDR3 is CASSSPGTGGHEQYF. In DNA form, the CDR3 reads TGTGCCAGCAGTTCCCCCGGGACAGGGGGCCACGAGCAGTACTTC.

The rearrangement uses TRBV6-6 and TRBJ2-1; D call uncertain. Germline V gene sequence: CDR1 MNHNY, CDR2 SVGAGI (reference sequence). This CDR3 is built from 13 residues. The ends were cut back, 4 bases at V and 9 bases at J, with 13 bases in the middle. CDR3 sequence: CASSSVVSGEQFF. CDR3 in DNA: TGTGCCAGCAGTTCCGTTGTGTCCGGTGAGCAGTTCTTC.

Of note for this clone: The sample carries other DNA sequences with the same CDR3. V is TRBV18 and J is TRBJ2-3; no firm D call. V was pared by 2 bases and J by 0 bases, with 3 bases between. Germline CDR1 KGHSH, CDR2 LQKENI. This CDR3 spans 13 amino acids. CDR3 sequence: CASSPSSTDTQYF. Here the CDR3 DNA reads TGTGCCAGCTCACCATCTAGCACAGATACGCAGTATTTT.

This chain connects TRBV5-1 to TRBJ2-1, with D possibly called TRBD1 or TRBD2 (5 bases each). V was shortened by 3 bases and J by 7 bases, with 17 bases between the two germline ends. The germline CDR1 and CDR2 sequences are SGHRS and YFSETQ. The CDR3 spans 15 residues. The CDR3 here is CASSSTPGATNEQFF. Here the CDR3 DNA reads TGCGCCAGCAGCTCCACCCCCGGGGCCACGAATGAGCAGTTCTTC.

The V call is TRBV10-3, the J call TRBJ2-7; D uncertain. CDR3 size: 11 residues. In germline, CDR1 is ENHRY, CDR2 SYGVKD. V was clipped by 6 bases and J by 2 bases, with 5 bases between them. The CDR3 region is CAISHTYEQYF. In nucleotides, the CDR3 is TGTGCCATCAGCCACACCTACGAGCAGTACTTC.

The DNA of the CDR3 is TGCAGCGGGGGTGAGAGGGTCGAGCAGTACTTC. It codes for CSGGERVEQYF. The gene calls are TRBV29-1 and TRBJ2-7, with D perhaps matching TRBD2 (5 bases). The V gene's germline CDR1 is SQVTM and CDR2 ANQGSEA. V gave up 7 bases and J gave up 6 bases, with 13 bases separating them. The CDR3 length is 11 residues.

The gene calls are TRBV7-9 and TRBJ2-7; 7 nucleotides match TRBD1. CDR1 is SEHNR and CDR2 is FQNEAQ in the germline V gene (reference sequence). The CDR3 extends over 13 amino acids. Germline trimming cut 5 bases from V and 5 bases from J; bases unmatched to any gene: 6. The CDR3 DNA reads TGTGCCAGCAGCCGGGACAGCTTCCACGAGCAGTACTTC. This encodes CASSRDSFHEQYF.

The table lists this clone with a count of one. The chain is built from TRBV6-5 and TRBJ2-7; 10 bases line up with TRBD1. CDR1 is MNHEY, CDR2 SVGAGI, per germline. The CDR3 runs 15 residues. Trimming removed 5 bases from V and 4 bases from J; junction bases left unmatched: 8. The CDR3, as DNA: TGTGCCAGCAGTAAACCGGGACAGGGGAGGTACGAGCAGTACTTC. Residues: CASSKPGQGRYEQYF.

This clone was seen at least ten times. The same CDR3 can be traced to other DNA sequences in this sample. J is TRBJ2-5 and V is TRBV5-6; possibly TRBD2 for D (7 bases). The V gene's germline CDR1 is SGHDT and CDR2 YYEEEE. Trimming cost V 3 bases and J 5 bases, with 14 bases left between them. This CDR3 has 14 residues. CDR3 amino acids: CASSSLRGGETQYF. The CDR3 DNA follows: TGTGCCAGCAGCTCCCTTAGGGGGGGTGAGACCCAGTACTTC.

This sequence joins TRBV28 and TRBJ2-2; 7 bases line up with TRBD1. Germline V gene lookup returns CDR1 MDHEN and CDR2 SYDVKM. The V segment lost 2 bases and the J segment 9 bases; nucleotides outside the gene matches: 6. This CDR3 is 14 amino acids long. The CDR3 loop reads CASSLRQGERELFF. The CDR3 coding sequence is TGTGCCAGCAGTTTAAGGCAGGGGGAACGGGAGCTGTTTTTT.

This clone is a singleton in its sample. The chain recombines TRBV20-1 with TRBJ2-7, with 8 bases that match TRBD2. The germline CDR1 and CDR2 sequences are DFQATT and SNEGSKA (reference sequence). The CDR3 covers 11 residues. The CDR3 protein is CRGTAGGEQYF. The CDR3 nucleotides read TGCAGGGGGACGGCGGGAGGCGAGCAGTACTTC.

This chain joins TRBV7-9 and TRBJ2-3; 7 positions match TRBD2. V was clipped by 2 bases and J by 5 bases; unmatched bases: 7. The CDR3 sequence is 15 residues long. CDR1 is SEHNR, CDR2 FQNEAQ, per germline (reference sequence). The CDR3 nucleotides read TGTGCCAGCAGCTTACGTGCGGGAGCGGGAGATACGCAGTATTTT. Amino acid sequence: CASSLRAGAGDTQYF.

This clone showed up just once. J is TRBJ1-2 and V is TRBV5-1; D not certain. V dropped 4 bases and J dropped 0 bases, with 10 bases sitting between them. CDR1 is SGHRS and CDR2 is YFSETQ in the germline V gene. This CDR3 spans 14 amino acids. The CDR3 region has the DNA TGCGCCAGCAGCCTCAGCGTTCCTAACTATGGCTACACCTTC. This codes for CASSLSVPNYGYTF.

The chain joins TRBV2 to TRBJ2-7; 11 bases map to TRBD2. Germline CDR1 reads SNHLY; CDR2 reads FYNNEI. This CDR3 spans 17 amino acids. J was trimmed by 7 bases and V by 1 base; bases with no gene match: 12. The CDR3, as DNA: TGTGCCAGCAGTGAAGGTTGGGCTAGCGGGAGGTTAGGAGAGCAGTACTTC. It specifies CASSEGWASGRLGEQYF. The full variable domain, in which reference TRBV2 and TRBJ2-7 provide the parts outside the CDR3, is EPEVTQTPSHQVTQMGQEVILRCVPISNHLYFYWYRQILGQKVEFLVSFYNNEISEKSEIFDDQFSVERPDGSNFTLKIRSTKLEDSAMYFCASSEGWASGRLGEQYFGPGTRLTVT.

The rearrangement joins TRBV11-2 to TRBJ2-7; the match to TRBD1 covers 7 bases. This CDR3 is 13 amino acids long. With V trimmed by 0 bases and J by 7 bases, 3 bases remained unmatched. Germline V gene data show CDR1 as SGHAT and CDR2 as FQNNGV. In DNA, the CDR3 is TGTGCCAGCAGCTTAGACCGGGACAGAGAGCAGTACTTC. Amino acid sequence: CASSLDRDREQYF.